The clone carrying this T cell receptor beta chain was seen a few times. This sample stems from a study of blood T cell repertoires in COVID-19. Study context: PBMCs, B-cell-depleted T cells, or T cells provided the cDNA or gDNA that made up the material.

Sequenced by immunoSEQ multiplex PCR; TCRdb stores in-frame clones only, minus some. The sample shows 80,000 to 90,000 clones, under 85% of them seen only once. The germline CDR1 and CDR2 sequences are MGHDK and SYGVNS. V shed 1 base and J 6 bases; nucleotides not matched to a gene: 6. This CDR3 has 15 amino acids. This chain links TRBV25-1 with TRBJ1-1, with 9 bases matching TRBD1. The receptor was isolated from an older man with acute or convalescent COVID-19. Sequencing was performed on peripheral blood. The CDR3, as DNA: TGTGCCAGCAGTGAATTAACAGGGGGCAGGGCTGAAGCTTTCTTT. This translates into CASSELTGGRAEAFF.